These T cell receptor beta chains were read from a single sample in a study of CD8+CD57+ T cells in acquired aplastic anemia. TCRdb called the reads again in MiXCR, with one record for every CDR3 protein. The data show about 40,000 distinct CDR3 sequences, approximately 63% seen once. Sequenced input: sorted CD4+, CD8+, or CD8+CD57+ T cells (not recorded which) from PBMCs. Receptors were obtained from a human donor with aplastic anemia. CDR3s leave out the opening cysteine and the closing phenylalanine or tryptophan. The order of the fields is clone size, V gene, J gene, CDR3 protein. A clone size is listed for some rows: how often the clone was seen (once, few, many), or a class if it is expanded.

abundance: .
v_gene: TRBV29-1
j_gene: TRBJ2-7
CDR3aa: SVAGSYEQY

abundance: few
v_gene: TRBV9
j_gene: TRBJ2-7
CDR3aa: ASSVSGLVYEQY

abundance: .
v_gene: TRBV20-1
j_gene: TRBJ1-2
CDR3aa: SARWTYGYT

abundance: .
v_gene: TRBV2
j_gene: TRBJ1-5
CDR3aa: ASSRGGLTNQPQH

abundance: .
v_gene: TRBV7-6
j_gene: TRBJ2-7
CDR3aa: ASSSGTRAYEQY

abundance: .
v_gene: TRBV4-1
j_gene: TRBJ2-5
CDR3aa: ASSHRQGAETQY

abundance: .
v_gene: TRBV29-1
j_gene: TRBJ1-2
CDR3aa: SVVIPGIYYGYT

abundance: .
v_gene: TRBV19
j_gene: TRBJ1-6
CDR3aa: ASRGANSPLH

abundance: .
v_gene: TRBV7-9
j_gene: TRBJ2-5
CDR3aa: ASSVGAGVETQY

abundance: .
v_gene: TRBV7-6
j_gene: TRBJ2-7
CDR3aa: ASSLQGQGVYEQY

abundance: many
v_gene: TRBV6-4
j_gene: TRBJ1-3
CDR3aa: ASKATASGNTIY

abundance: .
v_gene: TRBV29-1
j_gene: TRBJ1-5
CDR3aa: SVGWGLNQPQH

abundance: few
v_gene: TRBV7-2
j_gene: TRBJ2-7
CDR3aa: ASSFGGQY

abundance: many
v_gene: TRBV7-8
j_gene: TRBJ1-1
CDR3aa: ASNLGEVPEAF

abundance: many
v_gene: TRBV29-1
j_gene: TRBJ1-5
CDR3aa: SVVTGGSQPQH

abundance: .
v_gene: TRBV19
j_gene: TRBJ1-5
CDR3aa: ASKGTWTGVGQPQH

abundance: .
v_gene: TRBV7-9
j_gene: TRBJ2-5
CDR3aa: ASSSIPGVEAQY

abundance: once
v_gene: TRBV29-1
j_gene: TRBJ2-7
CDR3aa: SVGRDTLSSYEQY

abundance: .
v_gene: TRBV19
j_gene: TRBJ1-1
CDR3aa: ASIHNRESTEAF

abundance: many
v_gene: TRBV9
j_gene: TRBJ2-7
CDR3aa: ASSPRWGTGYEQY